Reported below is one T cell receptor beta chain. This clonotype occurred a few times. Its antigen is unknown. Per-base qualities were not stored, and no clone one base away is much larger. The data derive from a study of T cells after yellow fever vaccination (dated by TCRdb to between 2019 and 2020). Background for the entire study: Libraries from fractions with low cell numbers were prepared with the SMART-Seq v4 Ultra Low Input RNA kit. Bulk TCR alpha and beta repertoires were sequenced longitudinally to track T-cell clones before and after primary and booster YFV17D yellow fever vaccination. The cohort comprised two healthy male donors, one aged 18 to 30 and one aged 30 to 40 years. Blood was drawn at multiple timepoints before and after primary and secondary immunization, with bulk PBMC replicates and cell subsets isolated. Overall results and qualifications from the work: Because abundant contaminating clonotypes from the bulk population could be contained in FACS-sorted repertoires, computational filtering was required. Most clones expanded after primary vaccination were re-detected after the booster (almost 98% of CD4 and approximately 89% of CD8), suggesting broad memory maintenance. Because the study included only two donors, the extent to which the findings can be generalized is limited. Compared with the primary T-cell response, the secondary T-cell response was weaker but faster, peaking on day 5 rather than day 15. A small share of clonotypes occurred in both CD4 and CD8 compartments, likely arising from convergent recombination.

Sequencing instrument: Illumina NovaSeq 6000. TCR cDNA was synthesized by 5'RACE template switching, through which a universal primer site and unique molecular identifiers were introduced. Priming for cDNA synthesis came from both the TCR alpha and TCR beta constant segments. Two PCR steps were used to amplify libraries, with sample barcodes and sequencing adapters being added in the second step. Sequencing of libraries was performed on Illumina HiSeq 2500 (2x100 bp) or NovaSeq (2x150 bp). Under the source paper's analysis protocol: MIGEC was used to demultiplex reads and collapse the reads into UMI consensus sequences, and MiXCR was used for V(D)J alignment. Vaccine-responding clonotypes were identified with edgeR using replicate PBMC samples, with FDR below 0.01 and a log2 fold change above 5 up to day 15 being required. Each bulk clonotype was labeled CD4 or CD8 based on which sequenced repertoire, CD4 or CD8, contained the clonotype at higher abundance. TCRdb reran the public reads through fastp at Q25 and MiXCR, keeping productive beta chains. Entries are consolidated by CDR3 protein sequence, retaining the most common genes and DNA. It is TCRdb's table, rather than the study itself, that gives the V and J calls and clone size. Within this sample are a few hundred thousand distinct CDR3 sequences, with roughly a sixth of them counted one time only. 15% to 20% of the sample lies in the top ten.

The label giving this sample's treatment or condition can be read as: live attenuated yellow fever vaccine strain. At each blood-draw timepoint, two biological replicates of bulk PBMCs were collected. A standard Ficoll-Paque protocol was used to isolate PBMCs from peripheral blood. TriZol was used to extract RNA from bulk PBMCs, CD4 and CD8 fractions, and dextramer-positive and dextramer-negative fractions. CDR1 and CDR2, per the germline V gene, are SGHRS and YFSETQ. The CDR3 contains 16 residues, cysteine and phenylalanine counted. Just CDR3 DNA is preserved here, 48 bases in frame from base 1. V loses 1 base, J loses 4 bases, and the germline ends lie 15 bases apart.

The starting material was PBMCs, obtained before the yellow fever booster vaccination. The TCR originated in a man younger than 30 who received the YFV17D yellow fever vaccine. The rearranged segments are TRBV5-1 and TRBJ2-1; TRBD1 is a weak D gene call, 7 bases matching. The DNA sequence is as follows: TGCGCCAGCAGCTTGCATAGGTCAGGGGGGTACAATGAGCAGTTCTTC. This gives the protein CASSLHRSGGYNEQFF.